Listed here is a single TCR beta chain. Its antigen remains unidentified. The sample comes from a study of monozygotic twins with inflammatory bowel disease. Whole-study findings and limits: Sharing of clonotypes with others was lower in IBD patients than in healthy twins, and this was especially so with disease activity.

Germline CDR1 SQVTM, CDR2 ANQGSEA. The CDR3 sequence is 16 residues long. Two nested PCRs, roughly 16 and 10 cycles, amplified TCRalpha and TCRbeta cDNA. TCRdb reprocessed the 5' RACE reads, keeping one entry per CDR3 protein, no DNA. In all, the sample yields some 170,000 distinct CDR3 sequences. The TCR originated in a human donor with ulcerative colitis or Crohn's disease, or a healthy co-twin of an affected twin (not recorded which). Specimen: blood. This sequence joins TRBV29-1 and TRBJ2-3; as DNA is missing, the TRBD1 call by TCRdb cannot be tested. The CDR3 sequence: CSVTLLPGQGTDTQYF.